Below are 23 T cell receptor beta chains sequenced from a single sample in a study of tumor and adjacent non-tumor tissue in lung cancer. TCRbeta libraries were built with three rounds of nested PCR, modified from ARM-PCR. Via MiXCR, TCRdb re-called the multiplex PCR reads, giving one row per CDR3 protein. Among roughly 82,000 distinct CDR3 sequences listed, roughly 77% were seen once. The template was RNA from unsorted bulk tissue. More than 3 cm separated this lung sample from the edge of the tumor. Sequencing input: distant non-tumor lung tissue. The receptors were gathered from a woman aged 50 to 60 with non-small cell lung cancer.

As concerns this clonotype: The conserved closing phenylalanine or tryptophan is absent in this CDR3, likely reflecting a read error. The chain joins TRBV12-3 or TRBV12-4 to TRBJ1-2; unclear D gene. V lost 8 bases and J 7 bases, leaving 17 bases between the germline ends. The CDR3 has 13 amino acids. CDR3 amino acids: CASLPRRLFGYTL. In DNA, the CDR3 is TGTGCCAGCCTGCCTAGGCGCCTATTTGGCTACACCCTC.

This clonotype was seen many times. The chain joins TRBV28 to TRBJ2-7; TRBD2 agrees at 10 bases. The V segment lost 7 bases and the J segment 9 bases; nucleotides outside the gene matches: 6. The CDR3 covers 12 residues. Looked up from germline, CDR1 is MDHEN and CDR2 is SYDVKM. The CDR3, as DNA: TGTGCCAGCACAACCCAGCGGGGGGGGCAGTACTTC. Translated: CASTTQRGGQYF. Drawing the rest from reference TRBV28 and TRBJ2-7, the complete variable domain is DVKVTQSSRYLVKRTGEKVFLECVQDMDHENMFWYRQDPGLGLRLIYFSYDVKMKEKGDIPEGYSVSREKKERFSLILESASTNQTSMYLCASTTQRGGQYFGPGTRLTVT.

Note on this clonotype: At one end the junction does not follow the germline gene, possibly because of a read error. Written as DNA, the CDR3 is TGTGCCAGCAATTACGGGATTGGGCAGGGCATGGGGGATACGCAGTATTTT. It translates to CASNYGIGQGMGDTQYF. V is TRBV6-5 and J is TRBJ2-3; D assignment may be TRBD1 or TRBD2 (5 bases each). Germline-derived CDR1 and CDR2 are MNHEY and SVGAGI. The CDR3 is made up of 17 amino acids.

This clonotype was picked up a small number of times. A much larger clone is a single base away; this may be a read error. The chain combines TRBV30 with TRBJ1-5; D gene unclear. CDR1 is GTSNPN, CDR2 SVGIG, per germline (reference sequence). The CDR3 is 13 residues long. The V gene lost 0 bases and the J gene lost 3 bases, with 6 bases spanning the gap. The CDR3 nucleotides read TGTGCCTGGAGTGTAACAGACAATCAGCCCCAGCATTTT. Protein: CAWSVTDNQPQHF.

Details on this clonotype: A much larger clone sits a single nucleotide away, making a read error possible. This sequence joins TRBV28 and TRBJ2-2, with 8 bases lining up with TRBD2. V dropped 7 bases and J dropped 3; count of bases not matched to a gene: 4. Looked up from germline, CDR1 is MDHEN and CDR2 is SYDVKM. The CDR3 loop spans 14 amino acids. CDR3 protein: CASIGGGYTGELFF. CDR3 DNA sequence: TGTGCCAGCATCGGGGGGGGCTACACCGGGGAGCTGTTTTTT.

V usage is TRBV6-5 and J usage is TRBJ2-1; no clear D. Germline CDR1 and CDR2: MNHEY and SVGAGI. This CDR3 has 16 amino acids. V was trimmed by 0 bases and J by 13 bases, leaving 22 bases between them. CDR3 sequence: CASSYSAPLLESDQFF. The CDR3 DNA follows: TGTGCCAGCAGTTACTCGGCTCCACTCCTAGAGAGTGATCAGTTCTTC.

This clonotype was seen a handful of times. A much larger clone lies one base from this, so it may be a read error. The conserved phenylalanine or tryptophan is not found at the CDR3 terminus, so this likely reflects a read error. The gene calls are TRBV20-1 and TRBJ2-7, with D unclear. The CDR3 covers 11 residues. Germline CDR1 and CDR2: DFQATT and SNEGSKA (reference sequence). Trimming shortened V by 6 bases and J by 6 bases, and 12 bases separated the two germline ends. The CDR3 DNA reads TGCAGTGCAACGCTACTATTCGAGCAGTACTCC. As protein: CSATLLFEQYS.

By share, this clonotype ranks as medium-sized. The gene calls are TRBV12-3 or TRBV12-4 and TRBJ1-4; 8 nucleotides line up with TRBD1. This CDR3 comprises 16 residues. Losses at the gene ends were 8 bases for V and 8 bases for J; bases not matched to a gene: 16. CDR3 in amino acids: CASHPHKTGGGEKLFF. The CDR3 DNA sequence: TGTGCCAGCCACCCCCACAAAACAGGGGGAGGAGAAAAACTGTTTTTT.

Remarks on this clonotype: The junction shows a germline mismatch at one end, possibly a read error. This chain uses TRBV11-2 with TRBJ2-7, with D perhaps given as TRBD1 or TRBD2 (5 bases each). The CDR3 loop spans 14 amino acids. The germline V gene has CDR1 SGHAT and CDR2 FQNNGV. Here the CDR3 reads CASGLESGPGKHYF. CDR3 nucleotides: TGCGCCAGCGGCTTAGAGTCGGGGCCGGGCAAGCATTACTTC. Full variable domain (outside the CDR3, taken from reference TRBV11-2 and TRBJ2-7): EAGVAQSPRYKIIEKRQSVAFWCNPISGHATLYWYQQILGQGPKLLIQFQNNGVVDDSQLPKDRFSAERLKGVDSTLKIQPAKLEDSAVYLCASGLESGPGKHYFGPGTRLTVT.

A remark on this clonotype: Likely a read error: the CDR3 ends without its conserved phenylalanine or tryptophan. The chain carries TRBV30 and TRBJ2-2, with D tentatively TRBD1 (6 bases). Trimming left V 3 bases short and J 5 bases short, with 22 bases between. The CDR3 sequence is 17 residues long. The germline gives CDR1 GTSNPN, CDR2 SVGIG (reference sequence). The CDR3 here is CAWSGAGTGFRTGELFS. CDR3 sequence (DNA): TGTGCCTGGAGCGGGGCGGGCACAGGGTTTCGGACCGGGGAGCTGTTTTCT.

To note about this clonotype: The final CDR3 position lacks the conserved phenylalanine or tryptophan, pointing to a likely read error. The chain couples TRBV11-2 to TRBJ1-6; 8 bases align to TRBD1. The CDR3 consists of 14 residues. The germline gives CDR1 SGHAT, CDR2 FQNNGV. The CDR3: CARSLDRGNSPLHL. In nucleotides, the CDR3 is TGTGCCAGGAGCTTAGACAGGGGTAATTCGCCCCTCCACCTT.

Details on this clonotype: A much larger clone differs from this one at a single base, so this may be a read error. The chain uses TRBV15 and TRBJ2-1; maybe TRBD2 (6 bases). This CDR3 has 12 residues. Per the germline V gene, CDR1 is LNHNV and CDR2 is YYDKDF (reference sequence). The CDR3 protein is CVIREMGGEQFF. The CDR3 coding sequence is TGTGTCATTCGAGAGATGGGAGGTGAGCAGTTCTTC.

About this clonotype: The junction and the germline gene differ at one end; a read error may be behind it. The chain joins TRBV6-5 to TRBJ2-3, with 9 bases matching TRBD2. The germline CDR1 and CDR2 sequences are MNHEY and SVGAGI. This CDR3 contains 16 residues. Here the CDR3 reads CASSPNGGRAGGTQYF. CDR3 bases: TGTGCAAGCAGCCCTAACGGCGGGAGGGCCGGGGGTACGCAGTATTTT.

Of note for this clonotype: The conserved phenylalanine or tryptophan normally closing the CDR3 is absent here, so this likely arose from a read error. CDR3: CTVESLYDEQYY. The CDR3, as DNA: TGCACCGTTGAGTCACTTTATGACGAGCAGTACTAC. This chain links TRBV29-1 with TRBJ2-7; D is ambiguous. Per germline, CDR1 SQVTM and CDR2 ANQGSEA. The CDR3 is 12 residues long.

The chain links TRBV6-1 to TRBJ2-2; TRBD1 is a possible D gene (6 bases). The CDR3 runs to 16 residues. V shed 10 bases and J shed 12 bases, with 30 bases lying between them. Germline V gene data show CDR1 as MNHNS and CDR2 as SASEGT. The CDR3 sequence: CAIPKPATVGTGKLFF. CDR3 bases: TGTGCCATCCCTAAACCGGCAACGGTGGGCACAGGGAAGCTGTTTTTT.

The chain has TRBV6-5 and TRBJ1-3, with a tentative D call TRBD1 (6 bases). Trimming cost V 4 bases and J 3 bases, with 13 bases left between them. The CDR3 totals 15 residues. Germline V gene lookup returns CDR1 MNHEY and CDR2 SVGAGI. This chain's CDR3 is CASSSHTGFGNTIYF. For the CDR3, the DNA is TGTGCCAGCAGTTCACATACAGGGTTTGGAAACACCATATATTTT.

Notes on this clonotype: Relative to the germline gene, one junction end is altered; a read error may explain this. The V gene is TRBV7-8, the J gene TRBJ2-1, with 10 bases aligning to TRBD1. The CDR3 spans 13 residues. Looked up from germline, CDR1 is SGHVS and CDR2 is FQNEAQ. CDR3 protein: CANKDRGLNEQFF. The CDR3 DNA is TGTGCCAACAAAGACAGGGGGCTCAATGAGCAATTCTTC.

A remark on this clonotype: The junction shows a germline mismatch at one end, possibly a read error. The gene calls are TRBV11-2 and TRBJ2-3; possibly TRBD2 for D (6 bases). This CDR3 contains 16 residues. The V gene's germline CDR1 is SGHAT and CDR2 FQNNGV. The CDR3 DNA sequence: TGTGCCAGTAGCTTAGTGGTCCTAACTAGCACCGATACGCAGTATTTT. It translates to CASSLVVLTSTDTQYF.

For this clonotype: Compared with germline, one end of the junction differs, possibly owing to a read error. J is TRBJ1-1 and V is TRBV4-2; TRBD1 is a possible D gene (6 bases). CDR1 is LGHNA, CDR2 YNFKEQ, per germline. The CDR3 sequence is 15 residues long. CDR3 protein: CASSQVGGLNTEVFF. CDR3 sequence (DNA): TGTGCCAGCAGCCAAGTAGGGGGTCTGAACACTGAAGTTTTCTTT.

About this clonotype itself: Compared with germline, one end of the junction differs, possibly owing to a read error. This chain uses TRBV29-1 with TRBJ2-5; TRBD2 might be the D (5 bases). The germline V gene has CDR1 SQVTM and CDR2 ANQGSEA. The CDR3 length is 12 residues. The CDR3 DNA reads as TGTAGCGCTGAGACCGTCGGAAAGACCCAGTACTTC. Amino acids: CSAETVGKTQYF.

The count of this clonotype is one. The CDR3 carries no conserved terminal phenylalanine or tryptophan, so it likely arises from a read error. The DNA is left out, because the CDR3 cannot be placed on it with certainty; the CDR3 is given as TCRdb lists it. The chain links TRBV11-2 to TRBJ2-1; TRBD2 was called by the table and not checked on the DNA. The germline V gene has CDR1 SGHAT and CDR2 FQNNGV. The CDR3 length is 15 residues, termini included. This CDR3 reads CASSPRDSAINEHFL.

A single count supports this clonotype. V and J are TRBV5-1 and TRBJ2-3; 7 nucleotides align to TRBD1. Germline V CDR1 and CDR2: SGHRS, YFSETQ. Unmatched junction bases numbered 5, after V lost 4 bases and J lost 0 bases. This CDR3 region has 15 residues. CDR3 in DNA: TGCGCCAGCAGCCTAGGGACAGAGAGCACAGATACGCAGTATTTT. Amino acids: CASSLGTESTDTQYF.

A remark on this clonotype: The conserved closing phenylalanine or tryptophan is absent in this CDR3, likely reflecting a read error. The CDR3 is CASSLAASGSISYNEQFL. The DNA of the CDR3 is TGTGCCAGCAGCTTAGCTGCTAGTGGGAGTATCTCCTACAATGAGCAGTTCTTA. This sequence joins TRBV11-2 and TRBJ2-1, with a weak D call TRBD2 (5 bases). The CDR3 covers 18 residues. The germline V and J ends were trimmed by 1 base and 0 bases, with 16 bases remaining between them. Germline V CDR1 and CDR2: SGHAT, FQNNGV.